The 5 T cell receptor beta chains below were found in one sample sequenced in a study of blood T cell repertoires in COVID-19. Sequenced by immunoSEQ multiplex PCR; TCRdb stores in-frame clones only, minus some. The sample lists 200,000 to 250,000 clones, 88% occurring once. Input material: PBMCs or T cells enriched from blood (not recorded which). The receptors come from a woman aged 30 to 39 who had recovered from COVID-19.

The chain recombines TRBV12-3 or TRBV12-4 with TRBJ2-3; D remains ambiguous. V was trimmed by 5 bases and J by 6 bases, leaving 12 bases between them. The CDR3 totals 13 residues. The CDR3 loop reads CASSSATDDTQYF. The CDR3, as DNA: TGTGCCAGCAGTAGCGCAACCGATGATACGCAGTATTTT.

This clone came up many times. The genes are TRBV2 and TRBJ2-2; TRBD1 matches at 9 bases. The CDR3 has 14 residues. Trimming removed 9 bases from V and 2 bases from J; junction bases left unmatched: 4. The germline CDR1 and CDR2 sequences are SNHLY and FYNNEI. The CDR3 DNA is TGTGCCAGTATGGACAGGGGCAACACCGGGGAGCTGTTTTTT. Residues: CASMDRGNTGELFF.

As regards this clone: Germline is not matched at one junction end, which may reflect a read error. The genes are TRBV7-7 and TRBJ2-1; D may be TRBD2 (7 bases). The CDR3 has 17 residues. Per the germline V gene, CDR1 is SSHAT and CDR2 is FNYEAQ (reference sequence). This CDR3 reads CASSPRRGEGAYNEQFF. For the CDR3, the DNA is TGTGCTAGCAGCCCACGACGGGGGGAGGGGGCCTACAATGAGCAGTTCTTC.

The chain recombines TRBV6-4 with TRBJ2-2; 11 positions agree with TRBD2. Losses at the gene ends were 5 bases for V and 4 bases for J; bases not matched to a gene: 12. In germline, CDR1 is MRHNA, CDR2 SNTAGT. The CDR3 contains 18 residues. Here the CDR3 reads CASSPSPGLAASTGELFF. The CDR3 bases are TGTGCCAGCAGTCCTTCACCGGGACTAGCGGCGTCCACCGGGGAGCTGTTTTTT.

V is TRBV6-1 and J is TRBJ1-4; TRBD1 is a possible D gene (5 bases). The V and J ends lost 2 bases and 4 bases respectively, with 11 bases between them. This CDR3 is built from 15 residues. CDR1 is MNHNS, CDR2 SASEGT, per germline. DNA of the CDR3: TGTGCCAGCAGTGAACAGGGACTGGTTAATGAAAAACTGTTTTTT. Translating gives CASSEQGLVNEKLFF.